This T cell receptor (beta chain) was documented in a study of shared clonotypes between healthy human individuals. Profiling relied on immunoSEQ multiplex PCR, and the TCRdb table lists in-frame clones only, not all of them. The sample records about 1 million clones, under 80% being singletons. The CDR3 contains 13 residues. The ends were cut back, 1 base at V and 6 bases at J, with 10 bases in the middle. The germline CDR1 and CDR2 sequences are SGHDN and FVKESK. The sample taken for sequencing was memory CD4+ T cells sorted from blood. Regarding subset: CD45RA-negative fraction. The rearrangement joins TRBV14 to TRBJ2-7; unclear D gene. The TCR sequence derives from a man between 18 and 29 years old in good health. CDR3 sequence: CASSQVKLGEQYF. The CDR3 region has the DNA TGTGCCAGCAGCCAAGTTAAGCTGGGCGAGCAGTACTTC. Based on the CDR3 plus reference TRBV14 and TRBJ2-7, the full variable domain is EAGVTQFPSHSVIEKGQTVTLRCDPISGHDNLYWYRRVMGKEIKFLLHFVKESKQDESGMPNNRFLAERTGGTYSTLKVQPAELEDSGVYFCASSQVKLGEQYFGPGTRLTVT.